This is a list of T cell receptor beta chains from one sample in a study of PD-L1 blockade in urothelial cancer. The data were produced by immunoSEQ multiplex PCR, yet TCRdb's version contains in-frame clones alone and is incomplete. The table includes 45,000 to 55,000 clones, about 80% detected once. Specimen: PBMCs, collected around atezolizumab (anti-PD-L1) treatment. The receptors derive from a man in his forties or fifties with urothelial cancer. Both conserved end residues are part of each CDR3. A D gene is named only where the DNA matches it firmly. Rows may omit the clone size; those that give it use once, few, many or a size class.

d_call	j_call	clone_size	v_call	cdr3_nt	cdr3_aa
TRBD1	TRBJ1-5	few	TRBV19	TGTGCCAGCGGGGAGACAGGGGGACAGCCCCAGCATTTT	CASGETGGQPQHF
NA	TRBJ1-5	NA	TRBV21-1	TGTGCCAGCAGCAGGTCGCCCGGGACAGGGGAGGGCAATCAGCCCCAGCATTTT	CASSRSPGTGEGNQPQHF
NA	TRBJ1-1	NA	TRBV30	TGTGCCTGGAACCCAACAGAGAACACTGAAGCTTTCTTT	CAWNPTENTEAFF
NA	TRBJ1-4	once	TRBV4-1	TGCGCCAGCAGCCAAGATCCTAGCCGGCAGGGACAAAATGAAAAACTGTTTTTT	CASSQDPSRQGQNEKLFF
NA	TRBJ2-1	NA	TRBV5-4	TGTGCCAGCAGCGTTGGTGCAGGTGAGCAGTTCTTC	CASSVGAGEQFF
TRBD1	TRBJ2-7	NA	TRBV9	TGTGCCAGCAGCTCAGCCATGGCAGGGGGATCCTACGAGCAGTACTTC	CASSSAMAGGSYEQYF
TRBD1	TRBJ2-3	NA	TRBV5-4	TGTGCCAGCAGCACCATGACAGGGAGCACAGATACGCAGTATTTT	CASSTMTGSTDTQYF
TRBD2	TRBJ2-7	NA	TRBV11-3	TGTGCCAGCAGCCGTCTTCGGACTAGCGAATGCTCCTACGAGCAGTACTTC	CASSRLRTSECSYEQYF
TRBD1	TRBJ1-2	few	TRBV19	TGTGCCAGTAGCCACAGGGGGTTCGACTATGGCTACACCTTC	CASSHRGFDYGYTF
NA	TRBJ1-5	few	TRBV7-9	TGTGCCAGCAGCTTAGGGAGTCAGCCCCAGCATTTT	CASSLGSQPQHF
TRBD2	TRBJ2-2	NA	TRBV9	TGTGCCAGCAGACAAGGACTAGCTCCCACCGGGGAGCTGTTTTTT	CASRQGLAPTGELFF
NA	TRBJ2-5	NA	TRBV5-1	TGCGCCAGCAGCCGACCCCCTAGGGGGTACCAAGAGACCCAGTACTTC	CASSRPPRGYQETQYF
NA	TRBJ2-1	NA	TRBV4-3	TGCGCCAGCAGCCAAGACGAAGGGGCTGGATACAATGAGCAGTTCTTC	CASSQDEGAGYNEQFF
TRBD1	TRBJ2-2	NA	TRBV7-2	TGTGCCAGCAGCCCAGGGGGACAGGGCCGAGGCGGGGAGCTGTTTTTT	CASSPGGQGRGGELFF
NA	TRBJ1-4	NA	TRBV19	TGTGCCAGTAGTATGGTGGACAAAAATGAAAAACTGTTTTTT	CASSMVDKNEKLFF
TRBD2	TRBJ2-7	NA	TRBV28	TGTGCCACCTTCGGGGGGGCGTCCTACGAGCAGTACTTC	CATFGGASYEQYF
TRBD1	TRBJ2-2	NA	TRBV27	TGTGCCAGCAGTCGCACCCCCCCAGGGGGCCCCACCGGGGAGCTGTTTTTT	CASSRTPPGGPTGELFF
NA	TRBJ2-7	NA	TRBV9	TGTGCCAGCAGCCCCCGGGAAGCGGGACACTACGAGCAGTACTTC	CASSPREAGHYEQYF
TRBD2	TRBJ2-1	NA	TRBV30	TGTGCCTGGAGTGCCGGGAGGGATCACAATGAGCAGTTCTTC	CAWSAGRDHNEQFF
TRBD2	TRBJ2-3	NA	TRBV19	TGTGCCAGTAGTCGGGGACTAGCGGGGACCCCTCGCACAGATACGCAGTATTTT	CASSRGLAGTPRTDTQYF
NA	TRBJ2-7	NA	TRBV19	TGTGCCAGTAGTGCGGAAAAAAATACACGCGAGCAGTACTTC	CASSAEKNTREQYF
NA	TRBJ2-3	NA	TRBV5-1	TGCGCCAGCAGCTTCGCGGGGAGCACAGATACGCAGTATTTT	CASSFAGSTDTQYF
TRBD1	TRBJ2-3	NA	TRBV19	TGTGCCAGTAGAAATGGACAGGGACCCACAGATACGCAGTATTTT	CASRNGQGPTDTQYF
TRBD2	TRBJ2-1	few	TRBV11-3	TGTGCCAGCAGCTCGGGGGGAAGTGTCTCCTACAATGAGCAGTTCTTC	CASSSGGSVSYNEQFF
NA	TRBJ2-3	NA	TRBV29-1	TGCAGCGTTGCTAAGTGGGCGCGGGAAGATACGCAGTATTTT	CSVAKWAREDTQYF
TRBD1	TRBJ2-7	once	TRBV7-6	TGTGCCAGCAGCTTAGAGGGGGGACAGGGGGGGTACGAGCAGTACTTC	CASSLEGGQGGYEQYF
TRBD2	TRBJ2-1	NA	TRBV5-1	TGCGCCAGCACCCCGGGACTAGTGGGCGATGAGCAGTTCTTC	CASTPGLVGDEQFF
TRBD1	TRBJ2-7	once	TRBV11-2	TGTGCCAGCAGCTATACTTCGACAGGGTTTCCCTACGAGCAGTACTTC	CASSYTSTGFPYEQYF
TRBD1	TRBJ2-6	NA	TRBV7-6	TGTGCCAGCAGCTTAGAAAGGCAGGGGGCAACTGGGGCCAACGTCCTGACTTTC	CASSLERQGATGANVLTF
NA	TRBJ1-1	NA	TRBV2	TGTGCCAGCAAATACAGCCGGAACACTGAAGCTTTCTTT	CASKYSRNTEAFF
TRBD1	TRBJ2-2	NA	TRBV7-6	TGTGCCAGCAGCATGGGACAGGTCAGCGGGGAGCTGTTTTTT	CASSMGQVSGELFF
TRBD2	TRBJ2-2	NA	TRBV7-6	TGTGCCAGCAGCTTAGAGCCGGCGGGGGGAACCGGGGAGCTGTTTTTT	CASSLEPAGGTGELFF
TRBD2	TRBJ2-3	once	TRBV7-9	TGTGCCAGCAGCCGTCTAGCGGGGGTTGATACGCAGTATTTT	CASSRLAGVDTQYF
NA	TRBJ2-1	NA	TRBV9	TGTGCCAGCAGCGACATACAGGGCCTGCCCAATGAGCAGTTCTTC	CASSDIQGLPNEQFF
TRBD2	TRBJ2-1	NA	TRBV7-6	TGTGCCAGCAGCTCAAGAGGGACTAGCGGGGTCTCTGAGCAGTTCTTC	CASSSRGTSGVSEQFF
NA	TRBJ1-6	few	TRBV5-6	TGTGCCAGCAGCTTGCGTCAGGGTGGGTCACCCCTCCACTTT	CASSLRQGGSPLHF
NA	TRBJ1-6	few	TRBV2	TGTGCCAGCAGCCGGAGCTCCTATAATTCACCCCTCCACTTT	CASSRSSYNSPLHF
NA	TRBJ2-3	once	TRBV7-2	TGTGCCAGCAGCACCCGACAGAGCACAGATACGCAGTATTTT	CASSTRQSTDTQYF
TRBD1	TRBJ2-5	NA	TRBV30	TGTGCCTGGGACAGGGGCGGAGAGACCCAGTACTTC	CAWDRGGETQYF
NA	TRBJ1-2	NA	TRBV6-5	TGTGCCAGCAGTTACGAGGGCAACTATGGCTACACCTTC	CASSYEGNYGYTF
TRBD2	TRBJ2-3	NA	TRBV27	TGTGCCAGCAGTTCTAGCGGGGGGGGATACACAGATACGCAGTATTTT	CASSSSGGGYTDTQYF